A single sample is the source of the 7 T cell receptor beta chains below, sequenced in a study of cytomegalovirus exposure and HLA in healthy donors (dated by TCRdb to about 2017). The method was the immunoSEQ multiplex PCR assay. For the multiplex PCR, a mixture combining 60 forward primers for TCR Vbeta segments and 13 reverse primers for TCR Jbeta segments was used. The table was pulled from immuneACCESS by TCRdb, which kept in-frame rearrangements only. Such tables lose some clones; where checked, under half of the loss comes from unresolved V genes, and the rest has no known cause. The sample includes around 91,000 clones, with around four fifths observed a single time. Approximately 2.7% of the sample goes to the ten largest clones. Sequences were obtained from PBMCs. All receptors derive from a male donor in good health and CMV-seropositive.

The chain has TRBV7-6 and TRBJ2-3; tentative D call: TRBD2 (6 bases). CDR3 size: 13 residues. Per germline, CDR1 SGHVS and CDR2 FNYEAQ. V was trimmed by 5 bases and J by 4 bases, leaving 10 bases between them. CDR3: CASSGGGADTQYF. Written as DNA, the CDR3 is TGTGCCAGCAGCGGAGGAGGGGCAGATACGCAGTATTTT.

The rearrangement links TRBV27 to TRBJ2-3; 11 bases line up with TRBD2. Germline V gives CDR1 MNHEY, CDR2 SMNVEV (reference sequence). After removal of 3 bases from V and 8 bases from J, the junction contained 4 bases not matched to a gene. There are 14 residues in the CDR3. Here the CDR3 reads CASSFGSGRGTQYF. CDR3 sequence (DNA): TGTGCCAGCAGTTTTGGTAGCGGGAGGGGTACGCAGTATTTT.

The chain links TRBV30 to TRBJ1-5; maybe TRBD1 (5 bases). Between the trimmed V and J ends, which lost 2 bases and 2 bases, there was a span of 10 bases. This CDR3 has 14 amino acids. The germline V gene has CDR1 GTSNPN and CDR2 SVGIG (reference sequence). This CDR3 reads CAWSPGHGNQPQHF. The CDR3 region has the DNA TGTGCCTGGAGTCCAGGGCACGGCAATCAGCCCCAGCATTTT.

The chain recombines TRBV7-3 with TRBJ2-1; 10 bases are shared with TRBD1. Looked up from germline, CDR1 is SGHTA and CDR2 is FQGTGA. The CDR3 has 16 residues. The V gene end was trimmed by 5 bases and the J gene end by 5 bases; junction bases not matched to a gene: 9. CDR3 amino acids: CASSLRGTGANNEQFF. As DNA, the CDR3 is TGTGCCAGCAGCCTCCGCGGGACAGGGGCAAACAATGAGCAGTTCTTC.

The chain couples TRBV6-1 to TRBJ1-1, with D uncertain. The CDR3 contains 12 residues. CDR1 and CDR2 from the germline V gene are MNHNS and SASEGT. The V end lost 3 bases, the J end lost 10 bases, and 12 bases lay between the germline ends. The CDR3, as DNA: TGTGCCAGCAGTGAGACACGAGACGGAGCTTTCTTT. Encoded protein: CASSETRDGAFF.

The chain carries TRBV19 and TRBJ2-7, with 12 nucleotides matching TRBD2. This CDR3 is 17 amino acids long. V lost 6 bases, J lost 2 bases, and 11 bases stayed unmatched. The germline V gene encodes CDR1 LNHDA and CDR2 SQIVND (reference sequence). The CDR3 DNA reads TGTGCCAGTAGCCCAGCCGGGGCTAGCGGGAGGGCCTACGAGCAGTACTTC. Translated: CASSPAGASGRAYEQYF.

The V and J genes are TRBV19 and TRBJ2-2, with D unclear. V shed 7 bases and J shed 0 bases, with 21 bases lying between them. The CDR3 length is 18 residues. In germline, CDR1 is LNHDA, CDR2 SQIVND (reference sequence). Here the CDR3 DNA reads TGTGCCAGTACTTCCTTCCGAGCCATCCTATCGAACACCGGGGAGCTGTTTTTT. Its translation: CASTSFRAILSNTGELFF.